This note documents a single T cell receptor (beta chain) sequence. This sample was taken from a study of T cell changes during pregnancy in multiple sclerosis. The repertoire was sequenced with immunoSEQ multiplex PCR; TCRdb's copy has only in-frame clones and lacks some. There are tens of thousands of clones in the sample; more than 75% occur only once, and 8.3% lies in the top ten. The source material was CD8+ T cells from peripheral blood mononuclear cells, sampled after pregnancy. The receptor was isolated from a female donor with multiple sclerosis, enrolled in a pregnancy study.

The CDR3 reads CASRRRGERGYEQYF. CDR3 sequence (DNA): TGTGCCAGCAGACGGAGGGGGGAGCGGGGCTACGAGCAGTACTTC. The chain uses TRBV6-6 and TRBJ2-7, with TRBD2 as a possible D gene (7 bases). CDR3 length: 15 amino acids. Trimming shortened V by 6 bases and J by 3 bases, and 18 bases separated the two germline ends. The germline V gene has CDR1 MNHNY and CDR2 SVGAGI (reference sequence).